This T cell receptor (beta chain) stems from a study of T cell repertoires in cytomegalovirus infection. About the study: Public TCR beta signature analysis indicated the presence of both CMV infection and matching HLA type.

Study results and caveats: Cumulative public TCR beta family frequency identified CMV carriers with the relevant HLA. Predominance within the ex vivo response was attributable to HLA-C-restricted CMV-specific TCR beta clonotypes.

This clonotype was picked up many times. Its specificity is not known. Trimming removed 6 bases from V and 5 bases from J; junction bases left unmatched: 7. The CDR3 has 15 amino acids. CDR1 is MDHEN and CDR2 is SYDVKM in the germline V gene. TCRdb re-derived calls from the reads in MiXCR, one entry per CDR3 protein. The data show approximately 130,000 distinct CDR3 sequences, with almost 9% seen just once and roughly a tenth held by the top ten. J is TRBJ1-5 and V is TRBV28; 10 bases align to TRBD1. The source is a human donor in good health (CMV status not recorded). Some clones in this sample may be carry-over from other donors' samples. Sequences were obtained from PBMCs. Written as DNA, the CDR3 is TGTGCCAGCAGGGATCGGACAGGGGGTTATCAGCCCCAGCATTTT. Residues: CASRDRTGGYQPQHF.